The 4 T cell receptor beta chains below all came from one sample that was sequenced in a study of human CD4 T cells and Enterobacteriaceae. Sorting took every CD4+ cell except CD45RA+CCR7+CD95- naive cells, reaching over 95% purity. This table comes from immunoSEQ multiplex PCR, and its TCRdb copy is limited to in-frame clones, with some not included. The top ten clones hold approximately 1.5% of a sample with 25,000 to 35,000 clones, approximately 82% of them seen once. Sequencing was done on a sample of memory CD4+ T cells from blood. The receptor source for this set is a human donor in good health.

V is TRBV7-9 and J is TRBJ1-2; TRBD1 matches 10 bases. The germline V gene encodes CDR1 SEHNR and CDR2 FQNEAQ (reference sequence). The CDR3 contains 15 residues. V lost 1 base and J lost 5; bases outside the gene matches: 4. The CDR3 DNA is TGTGCCAGCAGCTTAGGACAGGGGGCTAGGTATGGCTACACCTTC. Encoded protein: CASSLGQGARYGYTF.

V and J are TRBV10-1 and TRBJ1-3; D is undetermined. The length of the CDR3 is 14 residues. Germline V lookup: CDR1 WNHNN, CDR2 SYGVQD (reference sequence). Trimming stripped 0 bases from V and 2 bases from J, with 5 bases between. The CDR3 DNA reads TGCGCCAGCAGTGAGTCCCTTGCTGGAAACACCATATATTTT. Protein: CASSESLAGNTIYF.

This chain links TRBV2 with TRBJ1-4; 8 positions match TRBD1. The J segment lost 2 bases and the V segment lost 7 bases, leaving 9 bases of the junction unmatched. Germline CDR1 is SNHLY and CDR2 is FYNNEI. The CDR3 length is 16 residues. The CDR3 here is CASNKQGVATNEKLFF. CDR3 nucleotides: TGTGCCAGCAATAAACAGGGGGTCGCGACTAATGAAAAACTGTTTTTT.

The rearrangement joins TRBV5-1 to TRBJ1-3; weak D call: TRBD1 (5 bases). CDR3 size: 15 residues. V shed 1 base and J shed 4 bases, with 12 bases lying between them. From germline, CDR1 is SGHRS and CDR2 YFSETQ. The CDR3 bases are TGCGCCAGCAGCTTGTTGGGGCACGGGGGAAACACCATATATTTT. This gives the protein CASSLLGHGGNTIYF.